A selection of T cell receptor beta chains follows, all from one sample in a study of blood T cell repertoires in COVID-19. Clones were read by immunoSEQ multiplex PCR, and TCRdb kept only the in-frame ones, dropping some. Of 200,000 to 250,000 clones in the sample, around 84% were seen once. Sequencing input: peripheral blood. Receptors originate from a woman aged 80 or over with active or convalescent COVID-19. Each CDR3 is given with its conserved first and last residue. D genes are given only for firm matches. Rows may omit the clone size; those that give it use once, few, many or a size class.

DNA	CDR3	length	size	V	D	J
TGTGCCAGCAGCCTCAGGGGTTCGGGTGTCTCTGGGGCCAACGTCCTGACTTTC	CASSLRGSGVSGANVLTF	18	few	TRBV3-1/TRBV3-2	NA	TRBJ2-6
TGCGCCAGCAGTGACGGACAGGGGGCTAGTGAAAAACTGTTTTTT	CASSDGQGASEKLFF	15	NA	TRBV5-1	TRBD1	TRBJ1-4
TGTGCCAGCAGCTTAGTGGCAGGGGGCGGGAACACCATATATTTT	CASSLVAGGGNTIYF	15	few	TRBV7-2	TRBD1	TRBJ1-3
TGTGCCAGCAGTTTGGACAGGGGTCGGGCTGAAGCTTTCTTT	CASSLDRGRAEAFF	14	once	TRBV7-2	TRBD1	TRBJ1-1
TGTGCCTGGGGACAGGGGAGTAATTCACCCCTCCACTTT	CAWGQGSNSPLHF	13	few	TRBV30	TRBD1	TRBJ1-6
TGTGCCAGCAGTTTACTAGCCTACGAGCAGTACTTC	CASSLLAYEQYF	12	once	TRBV6-2/TRBV6-3	NA	TRBJ2-7
TGCGCCAGCAGCTTAACAGGACAGAACACCGGGGAGCTGTTTTTT	CASSLTGQNTGELFF	15	NA	TRBV5-1	NA	TRBJ2-2
TGCGCCAGCAGCCAAGGGCTGACAGGACGTTCCTACGAGCAGTACTTC	CASSQGLTGRSYEQYF	16	few	TRBV4-1	NA	TRBJ2-7
TGCAGCGTCAAACTGGACAGCGCAAGGAACACTGAAGCTTTCTTT	CSVKLDSARNTEAFF	15	NA	TRBV29-1	NA	TRBJ1-1
TGTGCCAGTAGTCCTGTACCGGGACTAGCTATCAATGAGCAGTTCTTC	CASSPVPGLAINEQFF	16	NA	TRBV19	TRBD2	TRBJ2-1
TGTGCCAGCTCACCACTGGCGCATGGGGGCGAGACCCAGTACTTC	CASSPLAHGGETQYF	15	NA	TRBV18	NA	TRBJ2-5
TGTGCTAGCCGACCGGACAGGGGATGGGGCACTGAAGCTTTCTTT	CASRPDRGWGTEAFF	15	NA	TRBV12-5	TRBD1	TRBJ1-1
TGTGCCAGCAGAGGCGGGAGGGGCGAGCAGTACTTC	CASRGGRGEQYF	12	NA	TRBV3-1/TRBV3-2	TRBD2	TRBJ2-7
TGTGCCAGCAGGCGGGAGACCAGGGGGCATTCACCCCTCCACTTT	CASRRETRGHSPLHF	15	NA	TRBV6-5	TRBD1	TRBJ1-6
TGTGCCAGCAGTGACCCCGGACAGGGAAACAATGAGCAGTTCTTC	CASSDPGQGNNEQFF	15	NA	TRBV2	TRBD1	TRBJ2-1
TGCGCCAGCAGCTTCGGCGGAGACGACGAGCAGTACTTC	CASSFGGDDEQYF	13	few	TRBV5-1	NA	TRBJ2-7
TGTGCCAGCAGCCCCGTAGGACAGCCAGCAAAGGAGACCCAGTACTTC	CASSPVGQPAKETQYF	16	NA	TRBV11-3	NA	TRBJ2-5
TGCGCCAGCAGCTTGGCCAGAGGTAGCGGTTACAATGAGCAGTTCTTC	CASSLARGSGYNEQFF	16	NA	TRBV5-1	NA	TRBJ2-1
TGTGCCAGCACGGCAGGGGGCATGATGGACACTGAAGCTTTCTTT	CASTAGGMMDTEAFF	15	NA	TRBV11-1	TRBD1	TRBJ1-1
TGTGCCTGGGGTTCAGGGCTGGAGACCCAGTACTTC	CAWGSGLETQYF	12	NA	TRBV30	NA	TRBJ2-5
TGTGCCAGCAGCTCACCCGGGACAGGGGGCTTGCAGCCCCAGCATTTT	CASSSPGTGGLQPQHF	16	NA	TRBV28	TRBD1	TRBJ1-5
TGTGCCAGCAGTCCAACTTTGACAGGGAGGGGAAACACCATATATTTT	CASSPTLTGRGNTIYF	16	few	TRBV3-1/TRBV3-2	TRBD1	TRBJ1-3
TGTGCCAGCAGCCCCAGGGAAAACACTGAAGCTTTCTTT	CASSPRENTEAFF	13	NA	TRBV7-9	NA	TRBJ1-1
TGTGCCAGCAGCCCCACTTCGGGGGAGACCCAGTACTTC	CASSPTSGETQYF	13	NA	TRBV7-9	NA	TRBJ2-5